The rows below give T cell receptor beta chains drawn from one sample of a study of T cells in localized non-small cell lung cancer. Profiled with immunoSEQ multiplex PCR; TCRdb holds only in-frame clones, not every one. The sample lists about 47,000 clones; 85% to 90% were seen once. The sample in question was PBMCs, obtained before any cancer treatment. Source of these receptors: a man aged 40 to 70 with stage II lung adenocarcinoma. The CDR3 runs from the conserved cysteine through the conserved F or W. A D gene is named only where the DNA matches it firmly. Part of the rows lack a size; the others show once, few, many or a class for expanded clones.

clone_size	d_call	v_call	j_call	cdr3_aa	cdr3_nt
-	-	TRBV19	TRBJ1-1	CASSIQYRSEAFF	TGTGCCAGTAGTATACAATATCGGAGTGAAGCTTTCTTT
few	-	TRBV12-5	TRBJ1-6	CASALGLVNSPLHF	TGTGCTAGTGCCCTCGGTTTAGTTAATTCACCCCTCCACTTT
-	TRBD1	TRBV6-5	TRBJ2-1	CASRRTGWINEQFF	TGTGCCAGTCGAAGGACAGGGTGGATTAATGAGCAGTTCTTC
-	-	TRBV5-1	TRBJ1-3	CASSSNYEGNTIYF	TGCGCCAGCAGTTCCAATTACGAAGGAAACACCATATATTTT
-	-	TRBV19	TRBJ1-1	CASSIRGGNTEAFF	TGTGCCAGTAGTATTCGGGGTGGCAACACTGAAGCTTTCTTT
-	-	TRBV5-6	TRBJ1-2	CASSLMLGPTVGGYTF	TGTGCCAGCAGCTTGATGTTGGGCCCGACAGTTGGTGGCTACACCTTC
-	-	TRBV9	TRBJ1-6	CASSGTDNSPLHF	TGTGCCAGCAGCGGAACAGATAATTCACCCCTCCACTTT
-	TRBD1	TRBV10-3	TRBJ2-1	CAISDLPDRDRYNEQFF	TGTGCCATCAGTGACCTACCTGACAGGGACAGGTACAATGAGCAGTTCTTC
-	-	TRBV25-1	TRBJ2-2	CASSDSRENTGELFF	TGTGCCAGCAGTGATAGCAGAGAGAACACCGGGGAGCTGTTTTTT
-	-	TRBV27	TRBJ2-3	CASSLSQGRTDTQYF	TGTGCCAGCAGTTTAAGTCAGGGGAGAACAGATACGCAGTATTTT
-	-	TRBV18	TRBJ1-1	CASSPPGALNTEAFF	TGTGCCAGCTCACCGCCGGGAGCATTGAACACTGAAGCTTTCTTT
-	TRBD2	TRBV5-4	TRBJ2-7	CASSLASGGSSYEQYF	TGTGCCAGCAGCTTGGCTAGCGGGGGGTCCTCCTACGAGCAGTACTTC
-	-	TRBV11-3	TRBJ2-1	CASSFGAETSNEQFF	TGTGCCAGCAGCTTTGGGGCAGAGACTTCCAATGAGCAGTTCTTC
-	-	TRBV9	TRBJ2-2	CASSVSPGWTGELFF	TGTGCCAGCAGCGTATCCCCAGGATGGACCGGGGAGCTGTTTTTT
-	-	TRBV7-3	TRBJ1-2	CASSSGRPETMGYTF	TGTGCCAGCAGCTCTGGACGTCCTGAGACCATGGGCTACACCTTC
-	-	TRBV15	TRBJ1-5	CATSRDTGQPQHF	TGTGCCACCAGCAGAGATACGGGGCAGCCCCAGCATTTT
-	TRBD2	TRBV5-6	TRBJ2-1	CASSSTSGGLYNEQFF	TGTGCCAGCAGCTCGACTAGCGGGGGCCTCTACAATGAGCAGTTCTTC
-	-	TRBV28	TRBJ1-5	CASKGTFYRGDQPQHF	TGTGCCAGCAAGGGAACCTTCTACCGTGGGGATCAGCCCCAGCATTTT
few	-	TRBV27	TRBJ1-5	CASSLRTGTNQPQHF	TGTGCCAGCAGTTTACGGACCGGTACTAATCAGCCCCAGCATTTT
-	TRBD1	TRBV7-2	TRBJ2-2	CASSFRDRNTGELFF	TGTGCCAGCAGCTTTCGGGACAGGAACACCGGGGAGCTGTTTTTT
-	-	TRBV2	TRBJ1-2	CASRAGQRNYGYTF	TGTGCCAGCAGAGCAGGACAGCGGAACTATGGCTACACCTTC
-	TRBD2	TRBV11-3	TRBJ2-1	CASSRGREGSEQFF	TGTGCCAGCAGCCGCGGCAGGGAGGGTAGTGAGCAGTTCTTC
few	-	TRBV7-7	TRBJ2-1	CASSLDGGGEQFF	TGTGCCAGCAGCTTAGATGGGGGAGGTGAGCAGTTCTTC
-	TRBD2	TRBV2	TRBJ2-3	CATEALAGGTDTQYF	TGTGCCACCGAAGCCCTAGCGGGGGGCACAGATACGCAGTATTTT
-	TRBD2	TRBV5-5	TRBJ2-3	CASSSGGLPDTQYF	TGTGCCAGCAGCTCGGGGGGGCTGCCAGATACGCAGTATTTT
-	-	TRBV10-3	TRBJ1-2	CAINQGQRYTF	TGTGCCATCAATCAGGGCCAACGCTACACCTTC
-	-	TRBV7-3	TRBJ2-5	CASSLNVGETQYF	TGTGCCAGCAGCTTAAATGTTGGGGAGACCCAGTACTTC
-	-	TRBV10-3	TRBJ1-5	CAISEGGQGGNQPQHF	TGTGCCATCAGTGAAGGCGGTCAGGGTGGCAATCAGCCCCAGCATTTT
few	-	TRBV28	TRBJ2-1	CASSLYNEQFF	TGTGCCAGCAGTTTGTACAATGAGCAGTTCTTC
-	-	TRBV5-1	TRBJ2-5	CASSPGRILRSQETQYF	TGCGCCAGCAGCCCGGGCCGGATCCTCAGATCCCAAGAGACCCAGTACTTC
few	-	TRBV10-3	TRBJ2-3	CATGVKSGPSDTQYF	TGTGCCACAGGGGTTAAATCAGGGCCGTCAGATACGCAGTATTTT
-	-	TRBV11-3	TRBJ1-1	CASSLGGNTEAFF	TGTGCCAGCAGCTTAGGAGGCAACACTGAAGCTTTCTTT
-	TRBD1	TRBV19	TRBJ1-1	CASKQGARNTEAFF	TGTGCCAGTAAACAGGGGGCGAGAAACACTGAAGCTTTCTTT
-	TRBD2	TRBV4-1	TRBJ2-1	CASSRGTSENEQFF	TGCGCCAGCAGCCGCGGGACTAGCGAGAATGAGCAGTTCTTC
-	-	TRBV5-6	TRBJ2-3	CASSWAPRGGSDTQYF	TGTGCCAGCAGCTGGGCGCCCAGAGGGGGGTCAGATACGCAGTATTTT
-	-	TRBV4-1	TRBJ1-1	CASSRLAGDKAFF	TGCGCCAGCAGCCGGCTGGCAGGGGATAAGGCTTTCTTT
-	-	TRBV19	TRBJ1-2	CASSSGDGNYGYTF	TGTGCCAGTAGTTCCGGGGACGGGAACTATGGCTACACCTTC